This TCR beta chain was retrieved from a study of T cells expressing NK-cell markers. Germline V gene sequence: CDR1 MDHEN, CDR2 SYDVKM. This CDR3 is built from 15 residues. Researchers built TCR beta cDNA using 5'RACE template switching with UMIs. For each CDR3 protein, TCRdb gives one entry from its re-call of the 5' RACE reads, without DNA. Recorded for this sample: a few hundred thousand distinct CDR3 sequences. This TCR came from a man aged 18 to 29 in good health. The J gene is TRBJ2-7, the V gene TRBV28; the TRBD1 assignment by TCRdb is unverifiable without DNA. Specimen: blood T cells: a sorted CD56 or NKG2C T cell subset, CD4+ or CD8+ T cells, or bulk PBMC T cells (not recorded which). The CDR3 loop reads CASSPLTPVSYEQYF.